The entry below gives a single TCR beta chain sequence along with its context. This clonotype was seen many times. Which antigen it targets is not known. No base quality values were provided; no much bigger clone lies one nucleotide off. This specimen's time point label, interpreted: sample taken at primary tumor resection. TCR sequencing used whole RNA extracted from tumor and nontumor lung tissue, or from cryopreserved PBMC samples, without cell sorting. Donors were 72 patients with early-stage, untreated non-small cell lung cancer from the lung TRACERx cohort. Only patients with enough RNA available from two or more tumor regions were chosen for TCR sequencing. Library construction relied on 5' RACE. These reads were obtained on a NextSeq 500. In the TCR library protocol, a unique molecular identifier was attached to each TCR cDNA molecule so that PCR and sequencing errors could be corrected. The original pipeline was this. TCR identification, UMI-based error correction and CDR3 extraction were performed with Decombinator tools. Expanded TCRs were defined as those above a frequency of 2 per 1,000, corresponding to the top 1% of the tumor frequency distribution. Renyi diversity was computed with the R vegan package after each repertoire had been subsampled 100 times to 5,000 TCRs. CDR3 similarity networks were built from amino acid triplet string-kernel similarity, connecting CDR3s with pairwise similarity above 0.82. TCRdb ran its own pipeline on the public reads, namely fastp trimming at Q25 and MiXCR clone calling, and kept in-frame beta chains. Every CDR3 protein is listed once, alongside the most common genes and DNA of its rows. In this record, the V and J calls reflect TCRdb's handling and not the investigators' own analysis. This sample lists tens of thousands of distinct CDR3 sequences; 6.5% to 9% were detected once. Roughly 28% of the sample is in the top ten clones.

Via the germline V gene (reference sequence), CDR1 is LGHDT and CDR2 YNNKEL. From V the trimming removes 4 bases and from J it removes 7 bases, while the gene matches leave 6 bases of the junction unaccounted for. Including cysteine and phenylalanine, the CDR3 has 15 amino acids. Only CDR3 DNA is held: 45 bases, read in frame from base 1. The data were taken from a study of spatial heterogeneity in lung cancer (dated 2019 in TCRdb). For context, the study as a whole: Beta-chain transcripts were consistently detected in greater numbers than alpha-chain transcripts, which likely reflected higher beta-chain transcript abundance. In the raw uncorrected reads, each unique combination of TCR and UMI appeared more than ten times on average. TCR alpha and beta repertoires were quantitatively compared across multiple tumor regions, matched nontumor lung and blood in non-small cell lung cancer. Nonsynonymous mutation counts, determined by whole-exome sequencing of tumor tissue, were related to TCR repertoire features. Both alpha and beta chains were TCR-sequenced in samples taken at surgery, namely 220 tumor regions, 61 to 65 matched nontumor lung samples and a few dozen PBMC samples.

Results the study describes overall, beyond this receptor: Additional single-cell paired TCR alpha and beta sequencing was considered necessary to confirm, at a functional level, the hypothesis that regional TCRs recognize regional mutations. Ubiquitous expanded tumor TCRs were found in blood more often at tumor resection than at routine follow-up.

Recombination linked TRBV3-1 to TRBJ1-6; 8 bases in between match TRBD1. This sequence was found in a male donor with early-stage non-small cell lung cancer. Sequencing was performed on PBMCs, taken at surgery. The DNA sequence is as follows: TGTGCCAGCAGCCCACTGACAGGGGCAAATTCACCCCTCCACTTT. The encoded protein is CASSPLTGANSPLHF.